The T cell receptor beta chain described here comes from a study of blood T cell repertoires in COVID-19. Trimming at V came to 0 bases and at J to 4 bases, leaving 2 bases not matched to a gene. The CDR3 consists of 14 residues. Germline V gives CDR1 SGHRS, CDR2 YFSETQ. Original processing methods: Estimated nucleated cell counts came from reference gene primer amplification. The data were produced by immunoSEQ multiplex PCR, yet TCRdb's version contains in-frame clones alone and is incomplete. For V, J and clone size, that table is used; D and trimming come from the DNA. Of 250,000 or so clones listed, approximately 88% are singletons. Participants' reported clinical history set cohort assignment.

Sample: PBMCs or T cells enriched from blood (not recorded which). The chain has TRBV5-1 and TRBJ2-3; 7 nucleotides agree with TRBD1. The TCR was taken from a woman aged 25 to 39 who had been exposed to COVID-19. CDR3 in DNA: TGCGCCAGCAGCTTGGTAGGGGGCCCAGATACGCAGTATTTT. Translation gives CASSLVGGPDTQYF. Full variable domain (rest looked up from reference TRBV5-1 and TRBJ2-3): KAGVTQTPRYLIKTRGQQVTLSCSPISGHRSVSWYQQTPGQGLQFLFEYFSETQRNKGNFPGRFSGRQFSNSRSEMNVSTLELGDSALYLCASSLVGGPDTQYFGPGTRLTVL.